This T cell receptor beta chain was documented in a study of metastatic and nonmetastatic thyroid tumors. Whole-study context: Repertoires from malignant and benign thyroid patients were compared across blood and tumor or nodule tissue.

TCRdb reprocessed the PCR reads using MiXCR. This table holds roughly 81,000 clones, roughly 8.6% found once. This clone was observed at least ten times. Its specificity is not known. Patients had received no treatment of any kind before thyroid surgery. Study observations and caveats: A significant increase in TCR beta diversity was reportedly seen in malignant thyroid tumors relative to benign nodules, in blood and tumor.

Trimming removed 0 bases at V and 3 bases at J, with 11 bases between. The CDR3 totals 14 residues. Germline values: CDR1 DFQATT, CDR2 SNEGSKA (reference sequence). What was sequenced was blood. J is TRBJ1-1 and V is TRBV20-1; the D is unclear. The TCR sequence derives from a female donor with papillary thyroid cancer or a benign thyroid nodule (not recorded which). Some clones in this sample may be carry-over from other donors' samples. DNA of the CDR3: TGCAGTGCTAGAGATCCCAAGGGCCACACTGAAGCTTTCTTT. Its protein is CSARDPKGHTEAFF.